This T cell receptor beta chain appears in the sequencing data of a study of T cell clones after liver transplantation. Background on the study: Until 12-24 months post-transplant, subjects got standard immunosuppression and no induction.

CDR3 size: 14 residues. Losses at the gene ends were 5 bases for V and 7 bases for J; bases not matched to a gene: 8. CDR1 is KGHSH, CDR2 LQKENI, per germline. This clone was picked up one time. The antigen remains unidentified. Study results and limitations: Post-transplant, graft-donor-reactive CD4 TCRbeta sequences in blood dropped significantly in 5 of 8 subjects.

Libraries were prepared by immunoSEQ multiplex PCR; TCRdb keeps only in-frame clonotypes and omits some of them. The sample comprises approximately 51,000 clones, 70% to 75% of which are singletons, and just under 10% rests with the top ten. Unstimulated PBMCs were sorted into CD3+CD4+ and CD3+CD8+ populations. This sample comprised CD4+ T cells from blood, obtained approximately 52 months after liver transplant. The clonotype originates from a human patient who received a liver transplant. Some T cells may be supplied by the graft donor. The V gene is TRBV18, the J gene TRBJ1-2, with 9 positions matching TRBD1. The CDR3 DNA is TGTGCCAGCTCAACGGGACAGGGTAGCAGTGGCTACACCTTC. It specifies CASSTGQGSSGYTF.